The following is a TCR beta chain sequence with its context. Its specificity is unknown. This sample is part of a study of cytomegalovirus exposure and HLA in healthy donors. Per germline, CDR1 MNHEY and CDR2 SMNVEV (reference sequence). The CDR3 has 14 residues. With 3 bases clipped from V and 7 bases from J, the junction kept 5 bases outside the gene matches. PCR amplification relied on 60 Vbeta primers (plus 13 Jbeta primers). This table comes from immunoSEQ multiplex PCR, and its TCRdb copy is limited to in-frame clones, with some not included. Here the sample spans 150,000 to 200,000 clones, around 84% being singletons. Study results and limitations: TCR sequences were mostly rare, though some public TCRs occurred in many donors. DRB1 showed the most TCR associations and HLA-C the fewest in a later analysis, as rates varied by HLA locus. A later analysis found most CMV-associated TCR beta chains apparently HLA-restricted.

The sequence was obtained from a man aged 35-49 years in good health and CMV-seropositive. The rearrangement joins TRBV27 to TRBJ2-1; 8 bases match TRBD1. Sequenced input: PBMCs. The CDR3 nucleotides read TGTGCCAGCAGTTTGCCAGGGGGCTTGAATGAGCAGTTCTTC. It translates to CASSLPGGLNEQFF.